This T cell receptor (beta chain) was retrieved from a study of identifying expanded T cells in peripheral blood. Sequenced by immunoSEQ multiplex PCR; TCRdb stores in-frame clones only, minus some. The sample holds just under 65,000 clones, approximately 89% seen once. CDR1 and CDR2 from the germline V gene are SEHNR and FQNEAQ (reference sequence). CDR3 length: 15 amino acids. Healthy donors had no documented immune events, such as infections, while sampled. Study findings and constraints: Variance in clone template counts between roughly two-week samples significantly increased with total template count across all healthy donors. Differentially abundant clones: 1 to 1.5 between replicates, roughly 16 at around 15 days, 19 to 20 at four.

On this clone itself: What it binds is unknown. One junction end does not reproduce the germline sequence, and a read error may be involved.

This chain links TRBV7-9 with TRBJ1-1, with TRBD1 matching over 8 bases. Sequenced sample: blood. This sequence originates from a person aged 18-70 years in good health. The CDR3 region has the DNA TGTGCCAGCAGCATAGCCGGGACAGGGAACACTGAAGCTTTCTTT. Protein: CASSIAGTGNTEAFF.